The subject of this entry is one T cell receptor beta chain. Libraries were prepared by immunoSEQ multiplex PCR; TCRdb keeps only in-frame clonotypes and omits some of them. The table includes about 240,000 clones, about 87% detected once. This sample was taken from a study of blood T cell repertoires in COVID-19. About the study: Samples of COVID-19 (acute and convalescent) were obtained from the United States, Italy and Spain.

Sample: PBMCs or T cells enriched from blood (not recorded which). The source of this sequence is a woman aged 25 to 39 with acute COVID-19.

The CDR3 is CASSLANGGAYNEQFF. In DNA, the CDR3 is TGCGCCAGCAGCTTGGCCAATGGAGGGGCCTACAATGAGCAGTTCTTC. This rearrangement joins TRBV5-1 to TRBJ2-1; a weak D match, TRBD2 (6 bases). The CDR3 has 16 amino acids. Germline values: CDR1 SGHRS, CDR2 YFSETQ. Trimming shortened V by 0 bases and J by 2 bases, and 12 bases separated the two germline ends. Full variable domain (rest looked up from reference TRBV5-1 and TRBJ2-1): KAGVTQTPRYLIKTRGQQVTLSCSPISGHRSVSWYQQTPGQGLQFLFEYFSETQRNKGNFPGRFSGRQFSNSRSEMNVSTLELGDSALYLCASSLANGGAYNEQFFGPGTRLTVL.